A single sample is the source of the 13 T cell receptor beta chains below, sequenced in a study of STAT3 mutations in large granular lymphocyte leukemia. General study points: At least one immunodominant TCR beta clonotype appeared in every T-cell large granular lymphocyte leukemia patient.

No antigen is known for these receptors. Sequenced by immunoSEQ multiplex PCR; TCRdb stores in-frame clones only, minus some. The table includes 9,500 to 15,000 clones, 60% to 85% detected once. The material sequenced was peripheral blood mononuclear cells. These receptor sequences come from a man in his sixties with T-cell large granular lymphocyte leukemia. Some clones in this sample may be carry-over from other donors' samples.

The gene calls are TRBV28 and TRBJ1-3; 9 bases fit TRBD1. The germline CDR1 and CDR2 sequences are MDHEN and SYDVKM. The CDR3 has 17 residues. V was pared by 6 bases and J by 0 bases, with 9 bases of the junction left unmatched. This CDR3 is CASSQGGQGGSGNTIYF. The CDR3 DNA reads TGTGCCAGCAGCCAGGGGGGACAGGGAGGCTCTGGAAACACCATATATTTT. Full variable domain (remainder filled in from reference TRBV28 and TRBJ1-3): DVKVTQSSRYLVKRTGEKVFLECVQDMDHENMFWYRQDPGLGLRLIYFSYDVKMKEKGDIPEGYSVSREKKERFSLILESASTNQTSMYLCASSQGGQGGSGNTIYFGEGSWLTVV.

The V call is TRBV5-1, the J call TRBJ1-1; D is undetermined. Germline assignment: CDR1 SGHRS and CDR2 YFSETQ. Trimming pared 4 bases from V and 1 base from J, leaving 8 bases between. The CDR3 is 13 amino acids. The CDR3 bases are TGCGCCAGCAGCGTACAGCAGAACACTGAAGCTTTCTTT. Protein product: CASSVQQNTEAFF.

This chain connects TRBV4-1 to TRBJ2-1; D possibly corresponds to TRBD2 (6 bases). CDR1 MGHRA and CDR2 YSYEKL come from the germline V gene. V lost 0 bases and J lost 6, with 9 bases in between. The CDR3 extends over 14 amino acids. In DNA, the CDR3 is TGCGCCAGCAGCCAAGACAGGGAGGTCAATGAGCAGTTCTTC. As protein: CASSQDREVNEQFF.

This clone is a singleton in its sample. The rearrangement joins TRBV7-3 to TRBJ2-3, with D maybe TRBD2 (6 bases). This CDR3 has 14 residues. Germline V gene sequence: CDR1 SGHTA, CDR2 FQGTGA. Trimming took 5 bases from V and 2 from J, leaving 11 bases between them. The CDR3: CASSPGLTTDTQYF. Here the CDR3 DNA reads TGTGCCAGCAGCCCGGGACTTACCACAGATACGCAGTATTTT.

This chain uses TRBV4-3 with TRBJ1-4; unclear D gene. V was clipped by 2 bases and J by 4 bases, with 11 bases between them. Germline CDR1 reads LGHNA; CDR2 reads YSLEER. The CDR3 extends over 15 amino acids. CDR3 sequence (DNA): TGCGCCAGCAGCCAAAAGAACCTAATTAATGAAAAACTGTTTTTT. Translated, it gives CASSQKNLINEKLFF.

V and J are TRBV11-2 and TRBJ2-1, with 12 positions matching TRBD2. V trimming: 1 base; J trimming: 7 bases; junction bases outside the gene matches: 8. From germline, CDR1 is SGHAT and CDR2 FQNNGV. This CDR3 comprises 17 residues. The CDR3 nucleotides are TGTGCCAGCAGCTTAGGCCTTCTAGCGGGAGGGGGTAATGAGCAGTTCTTC. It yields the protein CASSLGLLAGGGNEQFF.

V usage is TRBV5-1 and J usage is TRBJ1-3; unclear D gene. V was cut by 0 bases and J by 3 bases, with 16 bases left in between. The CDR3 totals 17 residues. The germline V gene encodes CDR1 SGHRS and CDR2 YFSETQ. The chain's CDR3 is CASSLEAGYTSGNTIYF. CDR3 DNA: TGCGCCAGCAGCTTGGAGGCAGGTTATACGAGTGGAAACACCATATATTTT.

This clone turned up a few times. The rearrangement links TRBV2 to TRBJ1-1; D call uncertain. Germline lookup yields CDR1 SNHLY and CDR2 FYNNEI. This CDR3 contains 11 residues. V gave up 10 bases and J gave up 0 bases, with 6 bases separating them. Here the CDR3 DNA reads TGTGCCAACGGAGTGAACACTGAAGCTTTCTTT. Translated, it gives CANGVNTEAFF.

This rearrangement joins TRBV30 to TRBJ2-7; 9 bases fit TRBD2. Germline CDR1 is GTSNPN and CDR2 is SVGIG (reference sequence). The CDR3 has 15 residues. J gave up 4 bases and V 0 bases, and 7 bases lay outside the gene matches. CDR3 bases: TGTGCCTGGAGTGTTGTTTGGGGACTAGCATACGAGCAGTACTTC. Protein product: CAWSVVWGLAYEQYF.

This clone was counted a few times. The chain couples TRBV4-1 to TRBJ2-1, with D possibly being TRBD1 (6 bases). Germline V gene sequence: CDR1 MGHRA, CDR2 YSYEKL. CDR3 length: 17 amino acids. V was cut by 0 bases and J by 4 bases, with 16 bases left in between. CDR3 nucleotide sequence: TGCGCCAGCAGCCAAGATCTAGTGGACAGACCTTACAATGAGCAGTTCTTC. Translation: CASSQDLVDRPYNEQFF.

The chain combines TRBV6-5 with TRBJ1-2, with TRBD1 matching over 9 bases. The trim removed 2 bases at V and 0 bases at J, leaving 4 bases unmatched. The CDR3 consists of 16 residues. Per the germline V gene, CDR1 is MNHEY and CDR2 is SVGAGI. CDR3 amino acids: CASSYDRDRANYGYTF. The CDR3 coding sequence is TGTGCCAGCAGTTACGATCGGGACAGGGCTAACTATGGCTACACCTTC.

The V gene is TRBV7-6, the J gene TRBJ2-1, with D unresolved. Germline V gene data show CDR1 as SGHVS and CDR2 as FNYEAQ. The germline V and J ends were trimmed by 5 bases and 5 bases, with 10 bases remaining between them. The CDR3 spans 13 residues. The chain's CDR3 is CASSAPSNNEQFF. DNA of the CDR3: TGTGCCAGCAGCGCGCCCAGTAACAATGAGCAGTTCTTC.

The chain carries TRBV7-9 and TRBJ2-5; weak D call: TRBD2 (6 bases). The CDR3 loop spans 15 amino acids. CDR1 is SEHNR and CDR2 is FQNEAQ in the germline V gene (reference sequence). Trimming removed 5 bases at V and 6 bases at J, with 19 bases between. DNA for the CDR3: TGTGCCAGCAGCCAAACTAGCCTACGCGCGAAGACCCAGTACTTC. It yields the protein CASSQTSLRAKTQYF.